This TCR beta chain is drawn from a study of T cells expressing NK-cell markers. The overall study: The study drew TCR beta repertoires from sorted CD3+CD56+NKG2C+, CD3+CD56+NKG2C- and CD3+CD56-NKG2C+ T cells. Whole-study results and caveats: The leading position in the CD3+CD56-NKG2C+ fraction of several donors also went to these clonotypes. What remained unclear was the HCMV specificity of expanded NKG2C+ T cell clones.

For each CDR3 protein, TCRdb gives one entry from its re-call of the 5' RACE reads, without DNA. The repertoire table contains about 5,000 distinct CDR3 sequences. This CDR3 has 15 amino acids. Germline V gene lookup returns CDR1 MNHEY and CDR2 SMNVEV (reference sequence). Concerning this clonotype itself: Its target is unknown.

The specimen sequenced was blood T cells: a sorted CD56 or NKG2C T cell subset, CD4+ or CD8+ T cells, or bulk PBMC T cells (not recorded which). The V gene is TRBV27, the J gene TRBJ2-5; absent DNA, TCRdb's TRBD1 call cannot be checked. The sequence was obtained from a man aged 18 to 30 in good health. The CDR3 here is CASSLSPDRAGTQYF.